This record concerns one TCR beta chain sequence. Its cognate antigen is unknown. The source of the sample is a study of T cell responses to AZD1222 COVID-19 vaccine. Study-wide points: There were mostly white British donors and more females than males, and clonal diversity was possibly underestimated.

The table came from immunoSEQ multiplex PCR; TCRdb's copy has only in-frame clones and leaves some out. Among 45,000 to 65,000 clones listed, over 70% were seen once. The source material was peripheral blood, sampled 28 days after the second AZD1222 dose. The source of this sequence is an adult who received the AZD1222 COVID-19 vaccine.

The CDR3 DNA reads TGCGCCAGCAGCATCCGGGACCCGGGGGGAACTAATGAAAAACTGTTTTTT. Encoded protein: CASSIRDPGGTNEKLFF. The chain has TRBV5-1 and TRBJ1-4; maybe TRBD1 (5 bases). Looked up from germline, CDR1 is SGHRS and CDR2 is YFSETQ. The CDR3 is made up of 17 amino acids. V lost 4 bases, J lost 1 base, and 17 bases lay in between.